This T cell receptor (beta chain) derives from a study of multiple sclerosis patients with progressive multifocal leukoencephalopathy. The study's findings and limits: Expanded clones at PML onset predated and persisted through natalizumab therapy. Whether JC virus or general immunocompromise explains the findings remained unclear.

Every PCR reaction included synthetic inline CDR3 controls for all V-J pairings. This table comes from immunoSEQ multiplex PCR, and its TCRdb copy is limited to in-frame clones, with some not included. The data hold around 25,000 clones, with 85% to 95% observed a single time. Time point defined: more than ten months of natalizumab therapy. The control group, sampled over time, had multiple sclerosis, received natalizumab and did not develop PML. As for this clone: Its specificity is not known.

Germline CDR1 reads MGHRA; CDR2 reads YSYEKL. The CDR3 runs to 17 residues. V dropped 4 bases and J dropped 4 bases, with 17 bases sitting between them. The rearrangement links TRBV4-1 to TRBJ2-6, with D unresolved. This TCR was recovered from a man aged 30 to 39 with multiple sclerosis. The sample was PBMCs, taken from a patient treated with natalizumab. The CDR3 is CASSLTDGPLGANVLTF. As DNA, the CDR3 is TGCGCCAGCAGCCTTACAGACGGACCTCTGGGGGCCAACGTCCTGACTTTC.